The next 30 T cell receptor beta chains were all read from a single sample in a study of T cell changes during pregnancy in multiple sclerosis. Here immunoSEQ multiplex PCR was the method, and the copy in TCRdb shows in-frame clones only, minus some. Of approximately 69,000 clones detected, 85% to 95% appear once; the ten largest clones hold approximately 2.1%. This material consisted of peripheral blood, taken in the second trimester of pregnancy. All receptors come from a female donor in good health, enrolled as a control in a pregnancy study.

In this sample, this clone turned up once. The chain couples TRBV29-1 to TRBJ1-2; D not certain. Trimming cost V 4 bases and J 5 bases, with 8 bases left between them. Germline CDR1 and CDR2: SQVTM and ANQGSEA. The CDR3 totals 11 residues. Here the CDR3 reads CSVGRAYGYTF. CDR3 in DNA: TGCAGCGTTGGGAGGGCTTATGGCTACACCTTC.

There are a few counts of this clone. The chain recombines TRBV5-5 with TRBJ2-7; 7 bases agree with TRBD1. Looked up from germline, CDR1 is SGHKS and CDR2 is YYEKEE (reference sequence). Trimming cost V 0 bases and J 0 bases; bases outside gene matches: 9. This CDR3 spans 17 amino acids. In DNA form, the CDR3 reads TGTGCCAGCAGCTTGGCCGGGACAGTTACCATCTCCTACGAGCAGTACTTC. Protein sequence: CASSLAGTVTISYEQYF.

The chain combines TRBV9 with TRBJ1-1; 8 bases fit TRBD1. CDR3 length: 15 amino acids. Germline V gene data show CDR1 as SGDLS and CDR2 as YYNGEE. The V and J ends lost 3 bases and 5 bases, in that order; junction bases with no gene match: 9. CDR3 DNA sequence: TGTGCCAGCAGCGCCGGACAGGGTGCAAGGACTGAAGCTTTCTTT. Amino acids: CASSAGQGARTEAFF.

The sample holds one count of this clone. The chain carries TRBV6-1 and TRBJ1-1, with D perhaps TRBD1 (6 bases). Germline CDR1 and CDR2: MNHNS and SASEGT. This CDR3 has 13 amino acids. V lost 0 bases, J lost 9 bases, and 11 bases lay in between. This CDR3 is CASSEAIQGKAFF. CDR3 nucleotide sequence: TGTGCCAGCAGTGAAGCGATCCAGGGGAAAGCTTTCTTT.

This clone appeared once. In nucleotides, the CDR3 is TGCGCCAGCAGCCAAGAGGGGCCCCCCACTTCTGCCTACGAGCAGTACTTC. The encoded protein is CASSQEGPPTSAYEQYF. This chain uses TRBV4-3 with TRBJ2-7; D perhaps matches TRBD1 (5 bases). The V gene's germline CDR1 is LGHNA and CDR2 YSLEER. V lost 0 bases and J lost 2, with 17 bases in between. The CDR3 is made up of 17 amino acids.

The J gene is TRBJ2-7, the V gene TRBV13; 12 bases fit TRBD2. The length of the CDR3 is 15 residues. After removal of 0 bases from V and 6 bases from J, the junction contained 3 bases not matched to a gene. From germline, CDR1 is PRHDT and CDR2 FYEKMQ (reference sequence). For the CDR3, the DNA is TGTGCCAGCAGCTTAGGCCCGGGACTAGCGGGCGAGCAGTACTTC. Protein product: CASSLGPGLAGEQYF.

Concerning this clone itself: A junction end diverges from the germline sequence, so it may reflect a read error. V and J are TRBV14 and TRBJ1-2; perhaps TRBD1 as D (6 bases). The germline gives CDR1 SGHDN, CDR2 FVKESK. This CDR3 has 21 amino acids. The CDR3 DNA sequence: TGTGCCAGCAGCCAAGATTTAATCCCTCGACAGGCTAACGTACCAAACTATGGCTTCACCTTC. Translated, it gives CASSQDLIPRQANVPNYGFTF.

The chain couples TRBV5-6 to TRBJ2-7, with D maybe TRBD1 (6 bases). V lost 0 bases and J 3 bases, leaving 10 bases between the germline ends. The CDR3 is 14 residues long. Germline V gives CDR1 SGHDT, CDR2 YYEEEE. For the CDR3, the DNA is TGTGCCAGCAGCTTGGTACAGGGAGTCTACGAGCAGTACTTC. Its protein product is CASSLVQGVYEQYF.

This rearrangement joins TRBV6-5 to TRBJ1-2; TRBD1 agrees at 8 bases. The CDR3 totals 13 residues. V was clipped by 6 bases and J by 8 bases; unmatched bases: 8. From germline, CDR1 is MNHEY and CDR2 SVGAGI. CDR3 residues: CASRPKQGVGYTF. In DNA, the CDR3 is TGTGCCAGCAGGCCGAAACAGGGGGTAGGCTACACCTTC.

This clone was seen a single time. The chain combines TRBV7-2 with TRBJ1-2; D may be TRBD1 (5 bases). Trimming took 7 bases from V and 4 from J, leaving 16 bases between them. Per germline, CDR1 SGHTA and CDR2 FQGNSA. The CDR3 runs 14 residues. The CDR3 protein is CASTPSGGGYGYTF. CDR3 bases: TGTGCCAGCACCCCTTCGGGGGGGGGCTATGGCTACACCTTC.

V usage is TRBV4-1 and J usage is TRBJ2-5, with 16 bases lining up with TRBD2. The V and J ends lost 9 bases and 4 bases, in that order; junction bases with no gene match: 8. Germline loops: CDR1 MGHRA, CDR2 YSYEKL. The CDR3 consists of 16 residues. The CDR3 DNA reads TGCGCCAGTCCGGGACTAGCGGGGGGGCGGGTAGAGACCCAGTACTTC. Its protein product is CASPGLAGGRVETQYF.

V is TRBV27 and J is TRBJ2-7; D call uncertain. Germline lookup yields CDR1 MNHEY and CDR2 SMNVEV (reference sequence). This CDR3 is built from 14 residues. The V end was cut by 5 bases, the J end by 3 bases, with 14 bases between. CDR3 in DNA: TGTGCCAGCAGTGAGAAAAACGCTTTCTACGAGCAGTACTTC. Translated: CASSEKNAFYEQYF.

V and J are TRBV2 and TRBJ1-6; 7 bases line up with TRBD1. The CDR3 covers 15 residues. Germline CDR1 SNHLY, CDR2 FYNNEI. V lost 4 bases, J lost 5 bases, and 5 bases stayed unmatched. The CDR3 loop reads CASSVPTGHNSPLHF. CDR3 nucleotides: TGTGCCAGCAGTGTCCCGACAGGGCATAATTCACCCCTCCACTTT.

This chain joins TRBV11-3 and TRBJ2-2; 9 nucleotides agree with TRBD2. V shed 4 bases and J 5 bases; nucleotides not matched to a gene: 2. Germline CDR1 and CDR2: SGHNT and YENEEA. This CDR3 has 14 residues. The CDR3 bases are TGTGCCAGCAGCTATCTAGCGGGGACCGGGGAGCTGTTTTTT. This translates into CASSYLAGTGELFF.

The chain employs TRBV2 and TRBJ1-2; TRBD1 matches 8 bases. CDR1 and CDR2 from the germline V gene are SNHLY and FYNNEI. The CDR3 has 14 residues. V was pared by 5 bases and J by 8 bases, with 10 bases of the junction left unmatched. The CDR3 nucleotides are TGTGCCAGCAGTCCCTTCCAGGGGGCTCTAGGCTACACCTTC. It encodes CASSPFQGALGYTF.

The V and J genes are TRBV6-1 and TRBJ1-5; the match to TRBD1 covers 7 bases. The CDR3 totals 14 residues. J was trimmed by 6 bases and V by 3 bases; bases with no gene match: 5. From germline, CDR1 is MNHNS and CDR2 SASEGT. The CDR3 sequence is CASSDGTVAQPQHF. The CDR3 nucleotides are TGTGCCAGCAGTGACGGGACAGTAGCTCAGCCCCAGCATTTT.

This chain joins TRBV7-9 and TRBJ1-2; 11 positions match TRBD1. The CDR3 totals 17 residues. CDR1 is SEHNR, CDR2 FQNEAQ, per germline (reference sequence). After removal of 6 bases from V and 5 bases from J, the junction contained 14 bases not matched to a gene. The CDR3, as DNA: TGTGCCAGCAGGGGCGACTTCGGGACAGGGGGGTGGTATGGCTACACCTTC. Amino acid sequence: CASRGDFGTGGWYGYTF.

V usage is TRBV5-4 and J usage is TRBJ2-5, with TRBD2 matching 14 bases. CDR1 SGHNT and CDR2 YYREEE come from the germline V gene (reference sequence). The CDR3 contains 18 residues. Trimming at V came to 0 bases and at J to 3 bases, leaving 7 bases not matched to a gene. CDR3 sequence: CASSLASGLAGAEETQYF. CDR3 bases: TGTGCCAGCAGCTTGGCCTCGGGACTAGCGGGGGCCGAAGAGACCCAGTACTTC.

The chain links TRBV7-2 to TRBJ2-7, with 8 bases identical to TRBD2. Germline CDR1 is SGHTA and CDR2 is FQGNSA. Losses at the gene ends were 6 bases for V and 4 bases for J; bases not matched to a gene: 8. CDR3 size: 14 residues. In nucleotides, the CDR3 is TGTGCCAGCAGATTCGGGGGGGGGAGTTACGAGCAGTACTTC. Its translation: CASRFGGGSYEQYF.

The chain combines TRBV11-1 with TRBJ2-7, with D perhaps TRBD2 (5 bases). Trimming took off 5 bases at V and 5 bases at J, with 19 bases between the two ends. Germline-derived CDR1 and CDR2 are SGHAT and FQDESV (reference sequence). There are 15 residues in the CDR3. CDR3 sequence: CASSAQRGLLNEQYF. The DNA for the CDR3 is TGTGCCAGCAGCGCCCAGCGCGGACTCCTCAACGAGCAGTACTTC.

This chain uses TRBV4-1 with TRBJ1-4; D not certain. The CDR3 has 16 amino acids. V shed 3 bases and J shed 1 base, with 12 bases lying between them. Germline V gives CDR1 MGHRA, CDR2 YSYEKL. The CDR3, as DNA: TGCGCCAGCAGCCAGGAGGATATTGGAACTAATGAAAAACTGTTTTTT. As protein: CASSQEDIGTNEKLFF.

In this sample, this clone turned up once. The rearrangement joins TRBV29-1 to TRBJ1-2; tentatively, D is TRBD1 (6 bases). The CDR3 is 13 amino acids. Trimming removed 4 bases at V and 0 bases at J, with 9 bases between. Germline V gives CDR1 SQVTM, CDR2 ANQGSEA. The CDR3 coding sequence is TGCAGCGTTGCGGGGGGGCCTAACTATGGCTACACCTTC. Encoded protein: CSVAGGPNYGYTF.

The chain has TRBV5-1 and TRBJ2-2; D may be TRBD2 (6 bases). Germline CDR1 reads SGHRS; CDR2 reads YFSETQ. V shed 5 bases and J shed 4 bases, with 15 bases lying between them. This CDR3 contains 15 residues. CDR3 sequence (DNA): TGCGCCAGCAGGGTCGGAAAAGCGGGCACCGGGGAGCTGTTTTTT. Translation: CASRVGKAGTGELFF.

This clone has just one count. The V and J genes are TRBV4-1 and TRBJ1-2; 9 bases agree with TRBD1. V gave up 1 base and J gave up 2 bases; unmatched junction bases: 11. There are 18 residues in the CDR3. Germline loops: CDR1 MGHRA, CDR2 YSYEKL. The chain's CDR3 is CASSQVGLGDRENYGYTF. In DNA, the CDR3 is TGCGCCAGCAGCCAAGTCGGTCTCGGGGACAGGGAAAACTATGGCTACACCTTC.

This clone was picked up one time. The CDR3 here is CASGLVPRDGYTF. CDR3 nucleotides: TGTGCTAGTGGTTTGGTACCCCGCGATGGCTACACCTTC. This chain joins TRBV12-5 and TRBJ1-2, with D hard to call. Germline values: CDR1 LGHNT, CDR2 FRNRAP. This CDR3 has 13 amino acids. Trimming removed 0 bases from V and 6 bases from J, with 8 bases in between. Full variable domain (missing parts from reference TRBV12-5 and TRBJ1-2): DARVTQTPRHKVTEMGQEVTMRCQPILGHNTVFWYRQTMMQGLELLAYFRNRAPLDDSGMPKDRFSAEMPDATLATLKIQPSEPRDSAVYFCASGLVPRDGYTFGSGTRLTVV.

This rearrangement joins TRBV27 to TRBJ2-7, with 8 positions matching TRBD1. Germline CDR1 and CDR2: MNHEY and SMNVEV (reference sequence). J gave up 2 bases and V 6 bases, and 3 bases lay outside the gene matches. There are 13 residues in the CDR3. Here the CDR3 reads CASSDRGPYEQYF. For the CDR3, the DNA is TGTGCCAGCAGCGACAGGGGACCCTACGAGCAGTACTTC.

V usage is TRBV4-2 and J usage is TRBJ1-2; 11 nucleotides match TRBD1. The V gene end was trimmed by 5 bases and the J gene end by 7 bases; junction bases not matched to a gene: 12. Per germline, CDR1 LGHNA and CDR2 YNFKEQ. The CDR3 consists of 16 residues. DNA for the CDR3: TGTGCCAGCAGCTTGACGGGAGGGACAGGGGGTTTTGGCTACACCTTC. Protein: CASSLTGGTGGFGYTF.

V and J are TRBV9 and TRBJ1-3; TRBD1 might be the D (5 bases). V was shortened by 0 bases and J by 4 bases, with 14 bases between the two germline ends. The CDR3 extends over 16 amino acids. Germline assignment: CDR1 SGDLS and CDR2 YYNGEE. CDR3 DNA sequence: TGTGCCAGCAGCGTAGAAGCCCAGGGTGCGGGAAACACCATATATTTT. Translation: CASSVEAQGAGNTIYF. Variable domain in full (rest from reference TRBV9 and TRBJ1-3): DSGVTQTPKHLITATGQRVTLRCSPRSGDLSVYWYQQSLDQGLQFLIQYYNGEERAKGNILERFSAQQFPDLHSELNLSSLELGDSALYFCASSVEAQGAGNTIYFGEGSWLTVV.

This chain joins TRBV15 and TRBJ1-2; the match to TRBD1 covers 7 bases. This CDR3 is 15 amino acids long. Germline V lookup: CDR1 LNHNV, CDR2 YYDKDF (reference sequence). V dropped 1 base and J dropped 3; count of bases not matched to a gene: 5. The CDR3 spells CATSRGQGGDYGYTF. The CDR3 DNA reads TGTGCCACCAGCAGAGGACAGGGTGGGGACTATGGCTACACCTTC.

The chain recombines TRBV30 with TRBJ2-3; a possible D gene is TRBD2 (6 bases). V lost 4 bases and J 4 bases, leaving 18 bases between the germline ends. Germline lookup yields CDR1 GTSNPN and CDR2 SVGIG (reference sequence). This CDR3 region has 15 residues. The CDR3 spells CAWIPTWRGADTQYF. CDR3 sequence (DNA): TGTGCCTGGATCCCCACGTGGCGGGGAGCAGATACGCAGTATTTT.